The T cell receptor (beta chain) described here comes from a study of cytomegalovirus exposure and HLA in healthy donors. Study-wide findings and caveats: From TCR beta sequences, most subjects' HLA-A and HLA-B alleles were reportedly predicted accurately. There was a cluster of highly shared sequence variants that was likely a sequencing artifact. Exclusion applied to some V segments, including TRBV6-2 and TRBV6-3, as they were indistinguishable.

V was cut by 2 bases and J by 7 bases, with 12 bases left in between. CDR3 size: 13 residues. CDR1 MNHEY and CDR2 SVGAGI come from the germline V gene. Of note for this clone: What it binds is unknown.

All donors participated as healthy donors of bone marrow. Researchers ran the PCR with 60 Vbeta and 13 Jbeta primers. TCRdb's table, derived via immunoSEQ multiplex PCR, lists solely in-frame clones and lacks some. The top ten hold around 5% of the sample, which has more than 95,000 clones, less than 85% seen once. The clonotype was recovered from a woman younger than 35 in good health and CMV-seropositive. This chain links TRBV6-5 with TRBJ2-7; tentatively, D is TRBD2 (5 bases). Sequenced input: PBMCs. DNA of the CDR3: TGTGCCAGCAGTTACCACGGCGCGGGTGAGCAGTACTTC. Translated: CASSYHGAGEQYF.